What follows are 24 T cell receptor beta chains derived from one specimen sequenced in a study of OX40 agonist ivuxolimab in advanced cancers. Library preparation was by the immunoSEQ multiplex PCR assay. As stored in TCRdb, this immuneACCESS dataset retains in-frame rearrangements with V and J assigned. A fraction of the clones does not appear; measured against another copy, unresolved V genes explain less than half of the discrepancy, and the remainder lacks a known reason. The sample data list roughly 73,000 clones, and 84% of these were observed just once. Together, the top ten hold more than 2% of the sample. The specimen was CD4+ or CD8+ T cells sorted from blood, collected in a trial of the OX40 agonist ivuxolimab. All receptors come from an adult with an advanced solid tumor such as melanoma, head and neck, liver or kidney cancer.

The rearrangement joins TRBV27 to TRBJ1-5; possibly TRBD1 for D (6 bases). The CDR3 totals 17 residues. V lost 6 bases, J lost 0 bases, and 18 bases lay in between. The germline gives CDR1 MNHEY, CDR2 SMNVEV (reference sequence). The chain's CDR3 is CASRPSSGVGSNQPQHF. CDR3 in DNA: TGTGCCAGCAGGCCCTCTTCAGGGGTTGGTAGCAATCAGCCCCAGCATTTT.

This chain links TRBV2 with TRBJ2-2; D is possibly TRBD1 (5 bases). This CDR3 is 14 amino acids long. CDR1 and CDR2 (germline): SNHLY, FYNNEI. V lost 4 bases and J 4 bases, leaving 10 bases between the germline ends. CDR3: CASSGRTSTGELFF. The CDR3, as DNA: TGTGCCAGCAGTGGCAGGACATCCACCGGGGAGCTGTTTTTT.

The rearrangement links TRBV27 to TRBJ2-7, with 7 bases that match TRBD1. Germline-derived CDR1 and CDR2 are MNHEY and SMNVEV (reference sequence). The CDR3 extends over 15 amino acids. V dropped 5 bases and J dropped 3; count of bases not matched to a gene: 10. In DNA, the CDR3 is TGTGCCAGCAGTCCCTCCCGACAGGGAAGCTACGAGCAGTACTTC. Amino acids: CASSPSRQGSYEQYF.

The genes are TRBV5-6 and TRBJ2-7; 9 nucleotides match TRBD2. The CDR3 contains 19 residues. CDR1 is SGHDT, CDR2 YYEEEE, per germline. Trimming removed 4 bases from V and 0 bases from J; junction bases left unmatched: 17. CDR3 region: CASSPPGTAGGPLSYEQYF. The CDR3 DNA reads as TGTGCCAGCAGCCCACCCGGAACAGCGGGAGGTCCCCTCTCCTACGAGCAGTACTTC.

The CDR3 DNA reads as TGCAGCGCCCTTGGGAGCCTCGCATCTGAAGCTTTCTTT. Translating gives CSALGSLASEAFF. The gene calls are TRBV29-1 and TRBJ1-1; no firm D call. Germline V gene sequence: CDR1 SQVTM, CDR2 ANQGSEA. Trimming removed 7 bases at V and 6 bases at J, with 18 bases between. This CDR3 has 13 amino acids.

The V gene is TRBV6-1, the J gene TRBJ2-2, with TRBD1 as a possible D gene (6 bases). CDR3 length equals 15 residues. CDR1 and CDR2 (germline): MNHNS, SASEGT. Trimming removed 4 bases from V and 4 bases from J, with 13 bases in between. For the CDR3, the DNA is TGTGCCAGCAGTGCTGTGGCAGGGGCCACCGGGGAGCTGTTTTTT. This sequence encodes CASSAVAGATGELFF.

The DNA for the CDR3 is TGCGCCAGCAGCGTTACAGGGACCCTCTCTGGAAACACCATATATTTT. This gives the protein CASSVTGTLSGNTIYF. The gene calls are TRBV5-1 and TRBJ1-3; TRBD1 is a possible D gene (6 bases). CDR3 length equals 16 residues. Trimming shortened V by 4 bases and J by 0 bases, and 14 bases separated the two germline ends. Looked up from germline, CDR1 is SGHRS and CDR2 is YFSETQ.

For the CDR3, the DNA is TGTGCCAGCCGAGGACTACTGGGGAATGAGCAGTTCTTC. This sequence encodes CASRGLLGNEQFF. The J gene is TRBJ2-1, the V gene TRBV19; possible D gene TRBD2, 6 bases. The germline V gene has CDR1 LNHDA and CDR2 SQIVND (reference sequence). The CDR3 is made up of 13 amino acids. Trimming left V 9 bases short and J 7 bases short, with 16 bases between. Combining the CDR3 with reference TRBV19 and TRBJ2-1 gives the whole variable domain DGGITQSPKYLFRKEGQNVTLSCEQNLNHDAMYWYRQDPGQGLRLIYYSQIVNDFQKGDIAEGYSVSREKKESFPLTVTSAQKNPTAFYLCASRGLLGNEQFFGPGTRLTVL.

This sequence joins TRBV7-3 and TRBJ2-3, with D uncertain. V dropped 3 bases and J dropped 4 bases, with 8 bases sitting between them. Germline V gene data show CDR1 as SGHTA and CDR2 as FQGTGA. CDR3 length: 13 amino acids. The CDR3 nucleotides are TGTGCCAGCAGCTTTAGTCTGTCAGATACGCAGTATTTT. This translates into CASSFSLSDTQYF. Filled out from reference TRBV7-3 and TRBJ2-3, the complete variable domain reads GAGVSQTPSNKVTEKGKYVELRCDPISGHTALYWYRQSLGQGPEFLIYFQGTGAADDSGLPNDRFFAVRPEGSVSTLKIQRTERGDSAVYLCASSFSLSDTQYFGPGTRLTVL.

In nucleotides, the CDR3 is TGTGCCAGCAGCCAAGAGGGGGCGGGAAACACTGAAGCTTTCTTT. As protein: CASSQEGAGNTEAFF. The chain has TRBV4-2 and TRBJ1-1, with D possibly matching TRBD1 (6 bases). The germline CDR1 and CDR2 sequences are LGHNA and YNFKEQ. Trimming took 0 bases from V and 2 from J, leaving 10 bases between them. CDR3 size: 15 residues.

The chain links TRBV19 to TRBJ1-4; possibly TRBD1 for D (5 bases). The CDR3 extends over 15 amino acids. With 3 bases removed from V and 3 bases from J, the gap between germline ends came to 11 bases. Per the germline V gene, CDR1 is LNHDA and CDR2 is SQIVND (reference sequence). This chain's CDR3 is CASSIRTGSNEKLFF. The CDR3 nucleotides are TGTGCCAGTAGTATTAGAACAGGCTCTAATGAAAAACTGTTTTTT. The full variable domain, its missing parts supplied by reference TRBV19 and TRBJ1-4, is DGGITQSPKYLFRKEGQNVTLSCEQNLNHDAMYWYRQDPGQGLRLIYYSQIVNDFQKGDIAEGYSVSREKKESFPLTVTSAQKNPTAFYLCASSIRTGSNEKLFFGSGTQLSVL.

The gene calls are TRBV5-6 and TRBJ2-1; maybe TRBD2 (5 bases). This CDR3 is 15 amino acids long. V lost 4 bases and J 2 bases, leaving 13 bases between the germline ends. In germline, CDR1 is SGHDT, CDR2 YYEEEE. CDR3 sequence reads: CASSPRTLAYNEQFF. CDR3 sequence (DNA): TGTGCCAGCAGCCCCCGGACTCTCGCCTACAATGAGCAGTTCTTC.

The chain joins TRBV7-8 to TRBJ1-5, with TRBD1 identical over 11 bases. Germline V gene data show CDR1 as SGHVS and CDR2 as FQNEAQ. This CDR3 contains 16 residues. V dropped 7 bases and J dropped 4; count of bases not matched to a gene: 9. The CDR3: CASIRTGGAGNQPQHF. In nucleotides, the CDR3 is TGTGCCAGCATCAGGACAGGGGGCGCGGGGAATCAGCCCCAGCATTTT.

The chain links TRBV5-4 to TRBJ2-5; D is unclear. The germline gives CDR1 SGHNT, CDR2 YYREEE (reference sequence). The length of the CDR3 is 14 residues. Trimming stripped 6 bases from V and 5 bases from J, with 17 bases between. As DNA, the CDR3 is TGTGCCAGCAATCGCGACTCGCGTCAGGAGACCCAGTACTTC. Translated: CASNRDSRQETQYF. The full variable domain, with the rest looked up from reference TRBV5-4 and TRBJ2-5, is ETGVTQSPTHLIKTRGQQVTLRCSSQSGHNTVSWYQQALGQGPQFIFQYYREEENGRGNFPPRFSGLQFPNYSSELNVNALELDDSALYLCASNRDSRQETQYFGPGTRLLVL.

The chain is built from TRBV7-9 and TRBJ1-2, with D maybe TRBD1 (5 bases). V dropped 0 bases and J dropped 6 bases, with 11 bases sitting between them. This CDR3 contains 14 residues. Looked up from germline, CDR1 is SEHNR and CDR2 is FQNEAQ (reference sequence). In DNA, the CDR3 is TGTGCCAGCAGCTTAGCCAGGGCGTCTGATGGCTACACCTTC. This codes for CASSLARASDGYTF.

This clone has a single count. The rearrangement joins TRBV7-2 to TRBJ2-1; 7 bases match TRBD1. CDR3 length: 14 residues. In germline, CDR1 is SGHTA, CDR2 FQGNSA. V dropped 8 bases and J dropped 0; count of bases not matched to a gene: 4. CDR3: CASRRGSSYNEQFF. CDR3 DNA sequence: TGTGCCAGCCGCAGGGGGTCCTCCTACAATGAGCAGTTCTTC. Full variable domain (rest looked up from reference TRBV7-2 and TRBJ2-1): GAGVSQSPSNKVTEKGKDVELRCDPISGHTALYWYRQSLGQGLEFLIYFQGNSAPDKSGLPSDRFSAERTGGSVSTLTIQRTQQEDSAVYLCASRRGSSYNEQFFGPGTRLTVL.

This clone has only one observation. CDR3 bases: TGTGCCTGCCAAGACCCTAACTCCTACGAGCAGTACTTC. Protein product: CACQDPNSYEQYF. This chain uses TRBV28 with TRBJ2-7; no clear D. The CDR3 is made up of 13 amino acids. Germline loops: CDR1 MDHEN, CDR2 SYDVKM. V lost 11 bases to trimming and J lost 0 bases, with 14 bases between them.

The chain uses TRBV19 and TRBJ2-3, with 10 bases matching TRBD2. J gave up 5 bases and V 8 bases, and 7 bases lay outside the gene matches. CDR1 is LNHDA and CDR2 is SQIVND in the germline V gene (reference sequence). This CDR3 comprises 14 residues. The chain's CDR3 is CASSAGLALDTQYF. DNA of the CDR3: TGTGCCAGTTCGGCGGGACTAGCGTTAGATACGCAGTATTTT.

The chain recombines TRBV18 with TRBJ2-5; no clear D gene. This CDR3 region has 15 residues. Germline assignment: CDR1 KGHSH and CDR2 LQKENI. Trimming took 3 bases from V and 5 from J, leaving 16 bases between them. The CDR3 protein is CASSPQDHLGETQYF. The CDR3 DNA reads TGTGCCAGCTCACCTCAGGACCACCTTGGTGAGACCCAGTACTTC.

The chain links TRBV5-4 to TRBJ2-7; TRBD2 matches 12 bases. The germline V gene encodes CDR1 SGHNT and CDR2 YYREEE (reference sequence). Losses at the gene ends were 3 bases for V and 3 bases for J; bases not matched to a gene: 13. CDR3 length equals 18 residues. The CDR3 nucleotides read TGTGCCAGCAGCTCCGCTCGGACTAGCGGGATTAAGAACTACGAGCAGTACTTC. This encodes CASSSARTSGIKNYEQYF. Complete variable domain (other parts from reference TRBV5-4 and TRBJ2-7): ETGVTQSPTHLIKTRGQQVTLRCSSQSGHNTVSWYQQALGQGPQFIFQYYREEENGRGNFPPRFSGLQFPNYSSELNVNALELDDSALYLCASSSARTSGIKNYEQYFGPGTRLTVT.

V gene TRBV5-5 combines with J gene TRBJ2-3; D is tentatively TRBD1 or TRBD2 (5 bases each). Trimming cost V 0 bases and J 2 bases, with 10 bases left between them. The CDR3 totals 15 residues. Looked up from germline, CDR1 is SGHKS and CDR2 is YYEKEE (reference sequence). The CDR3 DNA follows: TGTGCCAGCAGCTTGGATGGGGGAGTCACAGATACGCAGTATTTT. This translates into CASSLDGGVTDTQYF.

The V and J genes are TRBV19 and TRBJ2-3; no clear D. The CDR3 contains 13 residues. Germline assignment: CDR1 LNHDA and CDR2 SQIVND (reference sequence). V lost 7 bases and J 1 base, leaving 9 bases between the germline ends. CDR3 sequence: CASNQFRTDTQYF. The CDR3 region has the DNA TGTGCCAGTAACCAATTCCGCACAGATACGCAGTATTTT.

CDR3 coding DNA: TGTGCCAGCAGTGAGCAAACTAGGGCATACAATGAGCAGTTCTTC. Translation: CASSEQTRAYNEQFF. The chain couples TRBV6-1 to TRBJ2-1, with a possible D match to TRBD2 (5 bases). The germline V gene has CDR1 MNHNS and CDR2 SASEGT. The ends were cut back, 3 bases at V and 4 bases at J, with 13 bases in the middle. The CDR3 loop spans 15 amino acids.

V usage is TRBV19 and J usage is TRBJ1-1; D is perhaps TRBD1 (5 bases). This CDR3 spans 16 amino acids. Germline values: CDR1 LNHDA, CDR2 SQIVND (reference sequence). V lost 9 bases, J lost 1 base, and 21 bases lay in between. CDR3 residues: CASTPSSRQPNTEAFF. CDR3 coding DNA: TGTGCCAGCACTCCTTCTTCTAGACAGCCGAACACTGAAGCTTTCTTT.